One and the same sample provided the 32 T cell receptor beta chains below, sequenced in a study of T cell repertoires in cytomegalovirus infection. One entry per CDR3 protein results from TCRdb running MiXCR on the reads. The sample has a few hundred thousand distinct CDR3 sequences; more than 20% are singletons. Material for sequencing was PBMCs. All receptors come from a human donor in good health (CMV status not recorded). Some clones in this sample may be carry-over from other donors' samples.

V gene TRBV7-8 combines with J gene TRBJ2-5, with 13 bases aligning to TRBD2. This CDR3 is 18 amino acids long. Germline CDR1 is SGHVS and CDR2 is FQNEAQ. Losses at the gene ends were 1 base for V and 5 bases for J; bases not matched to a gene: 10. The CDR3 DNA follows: TGTGCCAGCAGCTTAGTACTAGCGGGAGGGCATGCTCGGGAGACCCAGTACTTC. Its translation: CASSLVLAGGHARETQYF.

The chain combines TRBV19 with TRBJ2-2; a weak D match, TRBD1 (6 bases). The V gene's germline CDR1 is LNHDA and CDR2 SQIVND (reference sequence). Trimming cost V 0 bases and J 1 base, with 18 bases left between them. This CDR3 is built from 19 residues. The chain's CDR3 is CASSIEGSADRENTGELFF. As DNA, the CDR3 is TGTGCCAGTAGTATAGAGGGTTCGGCGGACAGAGAGAACACCGGGGAGCTGTTTTTT.

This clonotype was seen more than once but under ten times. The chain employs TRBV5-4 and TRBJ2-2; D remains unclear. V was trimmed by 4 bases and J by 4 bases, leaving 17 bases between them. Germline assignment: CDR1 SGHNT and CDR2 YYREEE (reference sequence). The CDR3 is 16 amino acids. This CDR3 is CASSPTGRSPTGELFF. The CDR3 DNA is TGTGCCAGCAGCCCCACTGGTAGGAGTCCCACCGGGGAGCTGTTTTTT.

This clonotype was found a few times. This CDR3 is CSASFVQSRAETQYF. The CDR3 DNA follows: TGCAGTGCTAGTTTTGTGCAGTCTAGAGCAGAGACCCAGTACTTC. This rearrangement joins TRBV20-1 to TRBJ2-5; D is unclear. Germline V gene sequence: CDR1 DFQATT, CDR2 SNEGSKA (reference sequence). There are 15 residues in the CDR3. Trimming pared 3 bases from V and 4 bases from J, leaving 18 bases between.

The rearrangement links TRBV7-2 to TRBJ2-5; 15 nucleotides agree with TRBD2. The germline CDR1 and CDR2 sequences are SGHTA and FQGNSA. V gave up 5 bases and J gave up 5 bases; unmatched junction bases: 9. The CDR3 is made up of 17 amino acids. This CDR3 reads CASSTRTSGRAGETQYF. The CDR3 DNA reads TGTGCCAGCAGCACGCGGACTAGCGGGAGGGCCGGGGAGACCCAGTACTTC.

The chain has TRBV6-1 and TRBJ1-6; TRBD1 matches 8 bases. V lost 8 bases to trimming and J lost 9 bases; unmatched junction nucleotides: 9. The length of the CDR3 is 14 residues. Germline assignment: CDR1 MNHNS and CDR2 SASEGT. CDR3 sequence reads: CASSTGVSGSPLHF. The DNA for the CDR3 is TGTGCCAGCTCGACAGGGGTTAGTGGTTCACCCCTCCACTTT.

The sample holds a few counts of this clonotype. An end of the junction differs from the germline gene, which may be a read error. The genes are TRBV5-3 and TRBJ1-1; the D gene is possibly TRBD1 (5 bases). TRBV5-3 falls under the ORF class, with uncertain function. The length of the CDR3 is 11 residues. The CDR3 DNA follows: TGTGCCAGCAGCTTAGGGGTGTCAGCTTTCTTT. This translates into CASSLGVSAFF.

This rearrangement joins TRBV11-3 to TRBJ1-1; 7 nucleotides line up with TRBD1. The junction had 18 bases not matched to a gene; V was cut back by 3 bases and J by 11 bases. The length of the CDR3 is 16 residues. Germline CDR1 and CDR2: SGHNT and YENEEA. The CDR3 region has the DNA TGTGCCAGCAGCTTCGAATACAGGGGAATCTCCCGTCCGGCTTTCTTT. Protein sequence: CASSFEYRGISRPAFF.

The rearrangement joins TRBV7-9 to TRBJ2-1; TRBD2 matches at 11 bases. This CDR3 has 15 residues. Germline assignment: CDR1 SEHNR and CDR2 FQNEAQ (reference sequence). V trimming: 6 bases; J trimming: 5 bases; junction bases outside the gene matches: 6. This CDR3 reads CASRKPGLADNEQFF. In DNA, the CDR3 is TGTGCCAGCAGGAAACCGGGACTAGCGGACAATGAGCAGTTCTTC.

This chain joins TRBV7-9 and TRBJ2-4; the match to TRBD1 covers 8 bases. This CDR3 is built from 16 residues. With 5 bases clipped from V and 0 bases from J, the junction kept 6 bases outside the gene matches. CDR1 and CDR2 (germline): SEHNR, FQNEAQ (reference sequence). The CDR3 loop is CASSRTGPLAKNIQYF. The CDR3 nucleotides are TGTGCCAGCAGCCGGACAGGGCCCCTAGCCAAAAACATTCAGTACTTC. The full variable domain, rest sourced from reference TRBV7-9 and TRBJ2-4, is DTGVSQNPRHKITKRGQNVTFRCDPISEHNRLYWYRQTLGQGPEFLTYFQNEAQLEKSRLLSDRFSAERPKGSFSTLEIQRTEQGDSAMYLCASSRTGPLAKNIQYFGAGTRLSVL.

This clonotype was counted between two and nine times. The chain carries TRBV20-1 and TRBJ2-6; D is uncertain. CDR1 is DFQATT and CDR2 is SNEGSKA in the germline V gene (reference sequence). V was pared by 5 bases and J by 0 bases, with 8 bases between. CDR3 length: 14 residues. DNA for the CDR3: TGCAGTGCTTACGACACCTCTGGGGCCAACGTCCTGACTTTC. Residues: CSAYDTSGANVLTF.

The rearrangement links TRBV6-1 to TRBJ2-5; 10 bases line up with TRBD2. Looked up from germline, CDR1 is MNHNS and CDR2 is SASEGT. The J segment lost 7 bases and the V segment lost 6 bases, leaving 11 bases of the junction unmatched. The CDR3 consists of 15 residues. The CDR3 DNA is TGTGCCAGCAGCCTCCTAGCGGGAGTGGGGTGGACCCAGTACTTC. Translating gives CASSLLAGVGWTQYF.

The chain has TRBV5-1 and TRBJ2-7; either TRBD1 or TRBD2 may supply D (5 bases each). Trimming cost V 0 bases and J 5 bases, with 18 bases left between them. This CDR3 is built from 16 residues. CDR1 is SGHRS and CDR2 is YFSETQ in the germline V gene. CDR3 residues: CASSLGLSGAVDEQYF. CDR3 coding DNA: TGCGCCAGCAGCTTGGGATTATCCGGGGCCGTTGACGAGCAGTACTTC. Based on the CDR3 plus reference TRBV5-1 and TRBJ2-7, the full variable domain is KAGVTQTPRYLIKTRGQQVTLSCSPISGHRSVSWYQQTPGQGLQFLFEYFSETQRNKGNFPGRFSGRQFSNSRSEMNVSTLELGDSALYLCASSLGLSGAVDEQYFGPGTRLTVT.

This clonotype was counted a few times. Here the CDR3 reads CASSAPTGTANYGYTF. Here the CDR3 DNA reads TGTGCCAGCAGCGCTCCTACAGGGACGGCTAACTATGGCTACACCTTC. The V and J genes are TRBV9 and TRBJ1-2; a weak D match, TRBD1 (6 bases). The CDR3 runs to 16 residues. The ends were cut back, 3 bases at V and 0 bases at J, with 15 bases in the middle. Per the germline V gene, CDR1 is SGDLS and CDR2 is YYNGEE.

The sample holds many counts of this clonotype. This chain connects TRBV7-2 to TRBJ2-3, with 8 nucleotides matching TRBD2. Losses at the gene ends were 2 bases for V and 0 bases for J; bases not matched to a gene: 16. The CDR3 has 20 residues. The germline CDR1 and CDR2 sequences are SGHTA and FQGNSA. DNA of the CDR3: TGTGCCAGCAGCTTAATATCGAGCGGGAGCGGATGGGCTAGCACAGATACGCAGTATTTT. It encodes CASSLISSGSGWASTDTQYF.

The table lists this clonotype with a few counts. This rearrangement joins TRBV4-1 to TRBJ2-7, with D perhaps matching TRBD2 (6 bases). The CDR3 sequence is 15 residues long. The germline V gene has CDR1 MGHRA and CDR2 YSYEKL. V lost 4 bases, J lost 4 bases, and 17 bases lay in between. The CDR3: CASSPSGGIMYEQYF. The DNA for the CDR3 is TGCGCCAGCAGCCCTTCGGGCGGGATTATGTACGAGCAGTACTTC.

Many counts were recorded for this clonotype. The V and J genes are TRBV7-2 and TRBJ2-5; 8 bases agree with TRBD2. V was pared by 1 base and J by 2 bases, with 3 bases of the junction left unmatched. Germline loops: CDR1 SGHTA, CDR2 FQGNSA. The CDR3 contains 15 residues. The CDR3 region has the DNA TGTGCCAGCAGCTTAGGGGGCGGGAGGCAAGAGACCCAGTACTTC. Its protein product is CASSLGGGRQETQYF. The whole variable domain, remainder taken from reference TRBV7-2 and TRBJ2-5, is GAGVSQSPSNKVTEKGKDVELRCDPISGHTALYWYRQSLGQGLEFLIYFQGNSAPDKSGLPSDRFSAERTGGSVSTLTIQRTQQEDSAVYLCASSLGGGRQETQYFGPGTRLLVL.

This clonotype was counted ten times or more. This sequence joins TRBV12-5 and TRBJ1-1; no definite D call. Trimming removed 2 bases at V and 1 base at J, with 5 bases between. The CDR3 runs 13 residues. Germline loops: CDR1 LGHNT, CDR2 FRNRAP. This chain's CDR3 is CASGLRENTEAFF. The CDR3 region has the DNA TGTGCTAGTGGTTTGAGGGAGAACACTGAAGCTTTCTTT.

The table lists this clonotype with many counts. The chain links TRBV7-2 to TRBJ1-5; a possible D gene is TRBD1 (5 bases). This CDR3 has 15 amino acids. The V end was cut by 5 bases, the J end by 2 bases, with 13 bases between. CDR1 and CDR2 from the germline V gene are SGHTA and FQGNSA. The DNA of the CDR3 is TGTGCCAGCAGCGAGGAGGGACGTCGCAATCAGCCCCAGCATTTT. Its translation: CASSEEGRRNQPQHF.

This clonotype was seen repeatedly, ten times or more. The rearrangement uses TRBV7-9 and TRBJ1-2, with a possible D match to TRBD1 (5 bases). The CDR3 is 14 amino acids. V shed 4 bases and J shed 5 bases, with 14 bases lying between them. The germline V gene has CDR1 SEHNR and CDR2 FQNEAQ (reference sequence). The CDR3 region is CASSSDDRTYGYTF. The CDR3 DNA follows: TGTGCCAGCAGCTCCGATGACAGAACTTATGGCTACACCTTC.

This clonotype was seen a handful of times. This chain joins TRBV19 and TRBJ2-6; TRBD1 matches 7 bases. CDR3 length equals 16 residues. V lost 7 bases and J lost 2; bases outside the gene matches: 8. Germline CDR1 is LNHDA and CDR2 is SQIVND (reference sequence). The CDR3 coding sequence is TGTGCCAGTACCCCAGGGGGTCGCACTGGGGCCAACGTCCTGACTTTC. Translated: CASTPGGRTGANVLTF.

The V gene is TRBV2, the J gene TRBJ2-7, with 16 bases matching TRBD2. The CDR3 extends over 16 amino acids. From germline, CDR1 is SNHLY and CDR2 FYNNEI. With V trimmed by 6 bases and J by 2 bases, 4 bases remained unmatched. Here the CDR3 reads CASSGTSGRVPYEQYV. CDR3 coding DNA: TGTGCCAGCAGCGGGACTAGCGGGAGGGTTCCCTACGAGCAGTACGTC.

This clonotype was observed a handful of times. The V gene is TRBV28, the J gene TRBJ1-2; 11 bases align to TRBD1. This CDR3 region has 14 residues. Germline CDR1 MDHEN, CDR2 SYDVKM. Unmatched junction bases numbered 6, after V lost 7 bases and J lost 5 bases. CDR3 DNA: TGTGCCAGCACAATGGGACAGGGGGTTTATGGCTACACCTTC. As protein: CASTMGQGVYGYTF.

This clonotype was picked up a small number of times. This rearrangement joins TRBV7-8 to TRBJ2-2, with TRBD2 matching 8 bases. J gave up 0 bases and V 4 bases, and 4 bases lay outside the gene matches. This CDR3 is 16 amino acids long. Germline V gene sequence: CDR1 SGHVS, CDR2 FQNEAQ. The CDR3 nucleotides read TGTGCCAGCAGCTCTTCACTAGCGGCGAACACCGGGGAGCTGTTTTTT. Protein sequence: CASSSSLAANTGELFF.

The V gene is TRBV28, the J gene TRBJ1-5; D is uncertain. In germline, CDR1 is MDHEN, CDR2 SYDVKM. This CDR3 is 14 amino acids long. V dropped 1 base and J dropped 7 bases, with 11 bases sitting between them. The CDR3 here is CASSLSAGIQPQHF. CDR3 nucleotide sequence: TGTGCCAGCAGTTTATCGGCGGGGATCCAGCCCCAGCATTTT.

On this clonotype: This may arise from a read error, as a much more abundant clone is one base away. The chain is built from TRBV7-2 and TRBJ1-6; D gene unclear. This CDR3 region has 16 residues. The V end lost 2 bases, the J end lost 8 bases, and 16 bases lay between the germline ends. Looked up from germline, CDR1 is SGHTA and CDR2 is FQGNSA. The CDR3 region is CTSSLWAERWDSPLHF. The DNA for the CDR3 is TGTACCAGCAGCTTATGGGCCGAGAGATGGGATTCACCCCTCCACTTT.

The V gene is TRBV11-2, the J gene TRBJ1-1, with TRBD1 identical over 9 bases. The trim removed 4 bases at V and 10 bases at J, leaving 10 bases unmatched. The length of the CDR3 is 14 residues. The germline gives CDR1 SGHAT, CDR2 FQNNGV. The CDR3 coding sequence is TGTGCCAGCAGCTCATTCGACAGGGGGTCGGGAGCTTTCTTT. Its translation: CASSSFDRGSGAFF.

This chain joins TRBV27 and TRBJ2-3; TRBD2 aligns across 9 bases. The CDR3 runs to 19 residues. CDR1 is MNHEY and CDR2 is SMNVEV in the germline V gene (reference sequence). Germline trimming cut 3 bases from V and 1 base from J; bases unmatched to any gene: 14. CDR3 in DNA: TGTGCCAGCAGTTTGTCTGTCCGCGGGAGGGCCTACGGCACAGATACGCAGTATTTT. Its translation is CASSLSVRGRAYGTDTQYF.

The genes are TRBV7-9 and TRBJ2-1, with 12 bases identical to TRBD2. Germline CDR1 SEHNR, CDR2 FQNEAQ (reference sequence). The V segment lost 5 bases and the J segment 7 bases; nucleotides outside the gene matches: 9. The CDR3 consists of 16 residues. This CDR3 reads CASSRATLAGGNEQFF. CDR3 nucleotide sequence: TGTGCCAGCAGCCGGGCCACACTAGCGGGAGGAAATGAGCAGTTCTTC.

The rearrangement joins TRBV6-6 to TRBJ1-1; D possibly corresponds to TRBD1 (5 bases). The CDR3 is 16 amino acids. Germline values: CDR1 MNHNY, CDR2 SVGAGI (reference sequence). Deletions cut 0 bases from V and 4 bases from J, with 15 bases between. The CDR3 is CASSYSGESRVTEAFF. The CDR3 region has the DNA TGTGCCAGCAGTTACTCGGGGGAGTCTAGAGTCACTGAAGCTTTCTTT.

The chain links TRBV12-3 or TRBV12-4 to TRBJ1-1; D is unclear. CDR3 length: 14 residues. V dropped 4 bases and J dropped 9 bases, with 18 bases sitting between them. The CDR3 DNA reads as TGTGCCAGCAGTTCCTCAACATCGGTAGGGAAAGCTTTCTTT. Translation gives CASSSSTSVGKAFF.

CDR3 in DNA: TGCAGTGCTAGCTCGACAGTTAATTCACCCCTCCACTTT. Translated, it gives CSASSTVNSPLHF. The chain links TRBV20-1 to TRBJ1-6; D is perhaps TRBD1 (5 bases). The germline V and J ends were trimmed by 3 bases and 6 bases, with 9 bases remaining between them. The CDR3 is 13 residues long. Looked up from germline, CDR1 is DFQATT and CDR2 is SNEGSKA (reference sequence).